This T cell receptor (beta chain) is drawn from a study of cytomegalovirus exposure and HLA in healthy donors. PCR amplification relied on 60 Vbeta primers (plus 13 Jbeta primers). The protocol was immunoSEQ multiplex PCR, while the TCRdb copy is restricted to in-frame clones and leaves out a portion. Among 70,000 to 95,000 clones listed, 70% to 80% were seen once. Notes on the study in general: Earlier analysis found most TCR beta V segments productive about 90% or about 30% of the time. It was likely that a cluster of highly shared sequence variants was a sequencing artifact. Later work associated roughly 15,000 TCR beta sequences with HLA alleles at 0.05 false discovery rate.

This clone was observed a single time. Its specificity is not known. Germline loops: CDR1 KGHSH, CDR2 LQKENI. The CDR3 contains 14 residues. V gave up 2 bases and J gave up 4 bases, with 11 bases separating them. This chain connects TRBV18 to TRBJ1-1; tentative D call: TRBD1 (5 bases). The TCR comes from a woman aged 40 to 55 in good health and CMV-seropositive. The sample taken for sequencing was PBMCs. The CDR3 bases are TGTGCCAGCTCACCAAGGGGCTCGGCCACTGAAGCTTTCTTT. This encodes CASSPRGSATEAFF.